These 27 T cell receptor beta chains were sequenced from one sample in a study of graft-versus-host responses after intestinal transplantation. No antigen is known for these receptors. TCRdb's copy holds only in-frame clones and misses some; the assay was immunoSEQ multiplex PCR. This table has approximately 90,000 clones, just over 90% appearing once. The sequences come from unstimulated CD8+ T cells sorted from spleen or lymph node cells, collected before intestinal transplant. The receptor set was obtained from a human donor who received an intestinal transplant.

The gene calls are TRBV29-1 and TRBJ2-3; no definite D call. CDR1 SQVTM and CDR2 ANQGSEA come from the germline V gene. This CDR3 comprises 11 residues. V was shortened by 0 bases and J by 6 bases, with 4 bases between the two germline ends. The CDR3 region has the DNA TGCAGCGTTGAAGATCTGGATACGCAGTATTTT. Its protein is CSVEDLDTQYF.

The chain has TRBV29-1 and TRBJ1-2; 8 bases are shared with TRBD1. V was clipped by 3 bases and J by 4 bases; unmatched bases: 7. The CDR3 is 14 residues long. Per the germline V gene, CDR1 is SQVTM and CDR2 is ANQGSEA. The DNA for the CDR3 is TGCAGCGTTGATCCCCCTACAGGGGGCTATGGCTACACCTTC. Translating it yields CSVDPPTGGYGYTF.

The chain links TRBV2 to TRBJ1-1; 8 bases map to TRBD1. CDR3 length: 13 amino acids. The V gene's germline CDR1 is SNHLY and CDR2 FYNNEI. Trimming at V came to 9 bases and at J to 3 bases, leaving 6 bases not matched to a gene. CDR3 bases: TGTGCCAGTCTCAGGGGGCAGGACACTGAAGCTTTCTTT. Translated, it gives CASLRGQDTEAFF.

The gene calls are TRBV6-5 and TRBJ2-7, with 7 bases lining up with TRBD1. This CDR3 contains 15 residues. J lost 0 bases, V lost 6 bases, and 8 bases had no gene match. Germline V gives CDR1 MNHEY, CDR2 SVGAGI. CDR3 loop: CASRKPGQISYEQYF. CDR3 nucleotide sequence: TGTGCCAGCAGAAAACCGGGACAGATCTCCTACGAGCAGTACTTC.

J is TRBJ2-5 and V is TRBV5-1; weak D call: TRBD1 (5 bases). CDR3 length: 14 residues. V gave up 0 bases and J gave up 1 base, with 7 bases separating them. Germline CDR1 SGHRS, CDR2 YFSETQ. The CDR3 loop is CASSLVRGQETQYF. CDR3 sequence (DNA): TGCGCCAGCAGCTTGGTAAGGGGCCAAGAGACCCAGTACTTC.

Here the CDR3 reads CASRTGTGGYEQYF. In DNA form, the CDR3 reads TGTGCCAGTAGAACAGGGACAGGGGGCTACGAGCAGTACTTC. The gene calls are TRBV19 and TRBJ2-5; 11 bases fit TRBD1. TRBJ2-7 explains the end of the DNA better; the J call may be wrong. CDR1 is LNHDA and CDR2 is SQIVND in the germline V gene (reference sequence). The CDR3 covers 14 residues.

This chain connects TRBV18 to TRBJ2-3; 14 bases match TRBD2. CDR3 length: 15 residues. Germline V CDR1 and CDR2: KGHSH, LQKENI. With 2 bases clipped from V and 5 bases from J, the junction kept 0 bases outside the gene matches. The CDR3 protein is CASSPGTSGGDTQYF. The CDR3 coding sequence is TGTGCCAGCTCACCAGGGACTAGCGGGGGAGATACGCAGTATTTT.

This rearrangement joins TRBV29-1 to TRBJ2-7; 9 bases agree with TRBD2. V was pared by 3 bases and J by 2 bases, with 8 bases of the junction left unmatched. Per the germline V gene, CDR1 is SQVTM and CDR2 is ANQGSEA. The length of the CDR3 is 15 residues. CDR3 sequence reads: CSVDGLAGDPYEQYF. The CDR3 nucleotides are TGCAGCGTTGATGGGTTAGCGGGGGATCCCTACGAGCAGTACTTC.

The chain joins TRBV7-6 to TRBJ2-3, with D possibly being TRBD1 (6 bases). Germline CDR1 is SGHVS and CDR2 is FNYEAQ. CDR3 length: 16 residues. Trimming stripped 1 base from V and 4 bases from J, with 15 bases between. The CDR3 DNA sequence: TGTGCCAGCAGCTTAGGGAGACAGGTCGAAGCAGATACGCAGTATTTT. Encoded protein: CASSLGRQVEADTQYF.

The J gene is TRBJ2-1, the V gene TRBV11-2; TRBD2 aligns across 10 bases. This CDR3 spans 15 amino acids. The germline gives CDR1 SGHAT, CDR2 FQNNGV. V lost 3 bases and J lost 5; bases outside the gene matches: 4. The CDR3 DNA sequence: TGTGCCAGCAGCTTCGCGCTAGCGGGGGACAATGAGCAGTTCTTC. Protein sequence: CASSFALAGDNEQFF.

The CDR3 loop is CASSRIARARVAYEQYF. CDR3 nucleotides: TGTGCCAGCAGCCGAATAGCTCGGGCGAGGGTAGCCTACGAGCAGTACTTC. J is TRBJ2-7 and V is TRBV5-6, with a tentative D call TRBD2 (5 bases). Trimming left V 4 bases short and J 2 bases short, with 22 bases between. The CDR3 has 17 residues. CDR1 and CDR2 from the germline V gene are SGHDT and YYEEEE.

The chain couples TRBV11-3 to TRBJ2-7; D ambiguous. Germline loops: CDR1 SGHNT, CDR2 YENEEA. The CDR3 sequence is 14 residues long. Trimming took off 5 bases at V and 7 bases at J, with 18 bases between the two ends. The CDR3 protein is CASSPPPRFGEQYF. In DNA, the CDR3 is TGTGCCAGCAGCCCCCCACCGCGGTTTGGTGAGCAGTACTTC.

V is TRBV2 and J is TRBJ2-2; 9 nucleotides align to TRBD1. J gave up 2 bases and V 5 bases, and 6 bases lay outside the gene matches. The CDR3 contains 16 residues. CDR1 is SNHLY, CDR2 FYNNEI, per germline. As DNA, the CDR3 is TGTGCCAGCAGTCCAGGGGACAGGGATAACACCGGGGAGCTGTTTTTT. Protein product: CASSPGDRDNTGELFF.

This rearrangement joins TRBV4-1 to TRBJ1-5; the D is unclear. V was clipped by 0 bases and J by 0 bases, with 12 bases between them. The CDR3 sequence is 17 residues long. Germline CDR1 is MGHRA and CDR2 is YSYEKL. CDR3 sequence: CASSQEGQQDSNQPQHF. CDR3 in DNA: TGCGCCAGCAGCCAAGAAGGTCAGCAGGATAGCAATCAGCCCCAGCATTTT.

This clone has a single count. V is TRBV7-2 and J is TRBJ2-7, with TRBD2 matching over 11 bases. CDR1 and CDR2 (germline): SGHTA, FQGNSA. The ends lost 2 bases at V and 3 bases at J; junction bases unmatched: 6. The CDR3 runs to 16 residues. The CDR3 coding sequence is TGTGCCAGCAGCTTATCCGGACTAGCGGGTAACTACGAGCAGTACTTC. It specifies CASSLSGLAGNYEQYF.

This clone was observed a single time. The chain links TRBV7-2 to TRBJ1-1; D remains unclear. V lost 5 bases to trimming and J lost 8 bases, with 15 bases between them. Germline loops: CDR1 SGHTA, CDR2 FQGNSA. The CDR3 runs to 13 residues. Written as DNA, the CDR3 is TGTGCCAGCAGCCCAAAGAGGGAAATCGAAGCTTTCTTT. This translates into CASSPKREIEAFF.

This chain links TRBV10-3 with TRBJ2-3; 7 positions agree with TRBD2. The CDR3 extends over 17 amino acids. With V trimmed by 0 bases and J by 5 bases, 11 bases remained unmatched. In germline, CDR1 is ENHRY, CDR2 SYGVKD. The CDR3 DNA follows: TGTGCCATCAGTGAGTCGAGGGTAGGGGACTACGGAGATACGCAGTATTTT. Translation: CAISESRVGDYGDTQYF.

This clone was detected only once. This chain joins TRBV18 and TRBJ2-5; perhaps TRBD1 as D (5 bases). Germline V gene data show CDR1 as KGHSH and CDR2 as LQKENI. This CDR3 has 14 residues. The V gene lost 4 bases and the J gene lost 1 base, with 10 bases spanning the gap. In nucleotides, the CDR3 is TGTGCCAGCTCACAGGGGCGACCCCAAGAGACCCAGTACTTC. This codes for CASSQGRPQETQYF. The whole variable domain, filled in from reference TRBV18 and TRBJ2-5, reads NAGVMQNPRHLVRRRGQEARLRCSPMKGHSHVYWYRQLPEEGLKFMVYLQKENIIDESGMPKERFSAEFPKEGPSILRIQQVVRGDSAAYFCASSQGRPQETQYFGPGTRLLVL.

This chain joins TRBV15 and TRBJ1-4, with D hard to call. The V gene's germline CDR1 is LNHNV and CDR2 YYDKDF (reference sequence). This CDR3 has 16 residues. Trimming shortened V by 0 bases and J by 6 bases, and 14 bases separated the two germline ends. CDR3 in DNA: TGTGCCACCAGCAGAGATACCCTCTACGGAGATGAAAAACTGTTTTTT. It yields the protein CATSRDTLYGDEKLFF.

This clone was counted a single time. The chain couples TRBV27 to TRBJ1-6; the match to TRBD1 covers 12 bases. V was pared by 5 bases and J by 7 bases, with 6 bases of the junction left unmatched. The CDR3 extends over 16 amino acids. Germline V lookup: CDR1 MNHEY, CDR2 SMNVEV (reference sequence). The CDR3: CASSPGTGGLNSPLHF. The CDR3 nucleotides read TGTGCCAGCAGTCCCGGGACAGGGGGCTTGAATTCACCCCTCCACTTT.

V is TRBV2 and J is TRBJ2-7; 11 bases line up with TRBD2. CDR3 length: 12 amino acids. V trimming: 9 bases; J trimming: 4 bases; junction bases outside the gene matches: 2. The V gene's germline CDR1 is SNHLY and CDR2 FYNNEI. CDR3 region: CASRLAGYEQYF. The CDR3 nucleotides are TGTGCCAGTCGACTAGCGGGGTACGAGCAGTACTTC. The entire variable domain, with the rest obtained from reference TRBV2 and TRBJ2-7, is as follows: EPEVTQTPSHQVTQMGQEVILRCVPISNHLYFYWYRQILGQKVEFLVSFYNNEISEKSEIFDDQFSVERPDGSNFTLKIRSTKLEDSAMYFCASRLAGYEQYFGPGTRLTVT.

This rearrangement joins TRBV10-1 to TRBJ1-2; D gene ambiguous. The CDR3 is made up of 16 amino acids. Trimming removed 6 bases from V and 0 bases from J, with 17 bases in between. Per germline, CDR1 WNHNN and CDR2 SYGVQD (reference sequence). The CDR3 coding sequence is TGCGCCAGCAGGAGCCCCGGGAGGCAGACTAACTATGGCTACACCTTC. Translating gives CASRSPGRQTNYGYTF.

This chain uses TRBV9 with TRBJ2-5; 10 nucleotides line up with TRBD2. CDR1 is SGDLS, CDR2 YYNGEE, per germline. This CDR3 region has 12 residues. V lost 3 bases to trimming and J lost 11 bases; unmatched junction nucleotides: 4. CDR3 region: CASSDLAGDQYF. Written as DNA, the CDR3 is TGTGCCAGCAGCGATCTAGCGGGGGATCAGTACTTC.

For the CDR3, the DNA is TGCGCCAGCAGCCCCGGGACAGGGGGCCATATCACTGAAGCTTTCTTT. Residues: CASSPGTGGHITEAFF. The rearrangement links TRBV5-1 to TRBJ1-1, with 12 bases aligning to TRBD1. Trimming at V came to 4 bases and at J to 4 bases, leaving 8 bases not matched to a gene. The CDR3 runs 16 residues. Germline CDR1 reads SGHRS; CDR2 reads YFSETQ.

J is TRBJ2-2 and V is TRBV7-9; D is ambiguous. The CDR3 is made up of 15 amino acids. Germline V lookup: CDR1 SEHNR, CDR2 FQNEAQ (reference sequence). The ends were cut back, 3 bases at V and 4 bases at J, with 12 bases in the middle. Written as DNA, the CDR3 is TGTGCCAGCAGCTTTCGAACCGGCGGCACCGGGGAGCTGTTTTTT. This encodes CASSFRTGGTGELFF.

The CDR3 loop reads CASSFRLSSYNEQFF. CDR3 DNA: TGTGCCAGCAGCTTTAGACTTAGCTCCTACAATGAGCAGTTCTTC. The V and J genes are TRBV7-7 and TRBJ2-1; D unresolved. Per the germline V gene, CDR1 is SSHAT and CDR2 is FNYEAQ (reference sequence). Trimming took 3 bases from V and 0 from J, leaving 9 bases between them. The CDR3 sequence is 15 residues long.

The genes are TRBV29-1 and TRBJ2-7, with 8 nucleotides matching TRBD1. Losses at the gene ends were 3 bases for V and 3 bases for J; bases not matched to a gene: 1. This CDR3 has 12 residues. The germline V gene has CDR1 SQVTM and CDR2 ANQGSEA. This CDR3 is CSVDDRGYEQYF. In nucleotides, the CDR3 is TGCAGCGTTGATGACAGGGGCTACGAGCAGTACTTC.